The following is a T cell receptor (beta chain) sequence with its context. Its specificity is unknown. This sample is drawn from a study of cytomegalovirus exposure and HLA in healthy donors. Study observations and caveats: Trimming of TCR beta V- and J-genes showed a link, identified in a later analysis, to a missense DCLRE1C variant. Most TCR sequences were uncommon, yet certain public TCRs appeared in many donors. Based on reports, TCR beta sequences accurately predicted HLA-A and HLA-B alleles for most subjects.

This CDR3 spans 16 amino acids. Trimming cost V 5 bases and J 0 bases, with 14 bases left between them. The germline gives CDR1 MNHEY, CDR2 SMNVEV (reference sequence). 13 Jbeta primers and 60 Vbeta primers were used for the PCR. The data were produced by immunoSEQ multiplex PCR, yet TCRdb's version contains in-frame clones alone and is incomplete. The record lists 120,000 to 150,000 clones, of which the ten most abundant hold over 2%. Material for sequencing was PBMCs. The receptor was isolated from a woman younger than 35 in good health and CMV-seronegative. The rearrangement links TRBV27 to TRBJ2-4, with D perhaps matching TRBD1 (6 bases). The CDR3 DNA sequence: TGTGCCAGCAGTCAGTTGGGGACACAAGCCAAAAACATTCAGTACTTC. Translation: CASSQLGTQAKNIQYF.